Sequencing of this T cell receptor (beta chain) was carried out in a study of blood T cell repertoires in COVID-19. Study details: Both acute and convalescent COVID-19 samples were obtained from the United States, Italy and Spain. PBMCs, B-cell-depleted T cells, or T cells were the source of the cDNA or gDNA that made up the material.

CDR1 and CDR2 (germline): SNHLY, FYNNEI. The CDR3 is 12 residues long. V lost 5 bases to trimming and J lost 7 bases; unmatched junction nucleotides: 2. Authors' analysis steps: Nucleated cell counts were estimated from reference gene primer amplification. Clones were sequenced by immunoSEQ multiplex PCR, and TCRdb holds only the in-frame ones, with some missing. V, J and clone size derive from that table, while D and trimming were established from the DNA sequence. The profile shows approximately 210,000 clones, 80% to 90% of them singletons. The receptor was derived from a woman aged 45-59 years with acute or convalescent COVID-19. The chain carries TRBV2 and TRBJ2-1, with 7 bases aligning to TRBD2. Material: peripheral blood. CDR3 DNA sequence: TGTGCCAGCAGTTTGGGACTAAATGAGCAGTTCTTC. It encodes CASSLGLNEQFF.